A selection of T cell receptor beta chains follows, all from one sample in a study of T cell changes during pregnancy in multiple sclerosis. The assay was immunoSEQ multiplex PCR, and TCRdb's table has in-frame clones only and misses some. Here the sample spans 35,000 to 45,000 clones, around nine tenths being singletons. Source: CD8+ T cells from peripheral blood mononuclear cells, taken in the first trimester of pregnancy. These receptors were obtained from a female donor with multiple sclerosis, enrolled in a pregnancy study. Both conserved end residues are part of each CDR3. For some rows the clone size is stated as once, few or many, or as a class when expanded; others skip it.

clone_size | v_call | cdr3_aa
NA | TRBV6-5 | CASSHWTGEGDTQYF
NA | TRBV6-6 | CASTTGQGYTF
NA | TRBV27 | CASGGSYNEQFF
NA | TRBV9 | CASSDASGGAYEQYF
NA | TRBV7-8 | CASSPPTGGDGTQYF
NA | TRBV7-6 | CASSYGGPTDTQYF
NA | TRBV9 | CASSVENGGGARDTQYF
NA | TRBV12-5 | CASGLPKDRGELFF
NA | TRBV30 | CAWEGGTF
few | TRBV20-1 | CSARGHTEAFF
NA | TRBV2 | CASSGQGAENQPQHF
once | TRBV4-2 | CASSQDWASGADTQYF
NA | TRBV5-6 | CASSSGTGPNQPQHF
NA | TRBV4-2 | CASSQDHGGGAYEQYF
once | TRBV6-4 | CASSRHPGDGEDTQYF
NA | TRBV14 | CASSHLRAGGAYNEQFF
once | TRBV6-5 | CASGPGWETQYF
NA | TRBV6-6 | CASSYGGNPNIQYF
NA | TRBV9 | CASSVAGSGPDTQYF
once | TRBV6-1 | CASSPGTNTEAFF
NA | TRBV7-8 | CASSSPGGVGTEAFF
NA | TRBV6-5 | CASSYGGGAGYEQYF
NA | TRBV5-4 | CASSSVQENTEAFF
few | TRBV5-6 | CASSLEEGAYNEQFF
large | TRBV7-9 | CASSVVQGTYEQYF
many | TRBV19 | CASSISPGLAGEFVEQYF
NA | TRBV27 | CASSVSLSQPQHF
NA | TRBV9 | CASSGSVTGGFQPTF
once | TRBV30 | CACRRGADTQYF
once | TRBV6-1 | CASSEEAGGLDTQYF
NA | TRBV9 | CASSVWTGGATDTQYF
NA | TRBV25-1 | CASSEFSGDGEKLFF
once | TRBV6-1 | CASSEVPFLAGANTGELFF
NA | TRBV4-3 | CASSQDSLAVGTGELFF
NA | TRBV4-1 | CASSQGQFSTDTQYF
NA | TRBV14 | CASSLMTANSPLHF
medium-sized | TRBV27 | CASSLVAGTGDQPQHF
NA | TRBV10-3 | CAISESTRTANSPLHF
many | TRBV6-4 | CASSDSGTSGGGTDTQYF
NA | TRBV15 | CATSRAPGQGNTEAFF
NA | TRBV7-3 | CASSRVLGTEAFF
NA | TRBV9 | CASSDLRTDFTLHF
NA | TRBV7-9 | CASSLDASGTREQYF
once | TRBV6-5 | CASSPSGGLNEKLFF
few | TRBV9 | CASSPWTAGTEAFF
NA | TRBV9 | CASSGSTGPNSPLHF
once | TRBV6-4 | CASRATSGGAAGELFF
NA | TRBV5-5 | CASSLGTSGYYNEQFF
NA | TRBV5-5 | CASSLASGGAGYEQYF